The 4 T cell receptor beta chains given below trace back to one sample, sequenced in a study of beta chain features in type 1 diabetes. All of the isolated RNA was reverse transcribed, so expressed TCRB transcripts were sequenced. Some clones are missing from TCRdb's copy, which holds only in-frame ones; the method was immunoSEQ multiplex PCR. The data contain about 370,000 clones, over 12% of them singletons. Sequencing used naive CD4+ T cells from blood. Source of these receptors: a young woman in good health.

This clone was seen only a few times. The CDR3 bases are TGTGCCAGCAGCCTGGGAGATGAGCAGTTCTTC. It codes for CASSLGDEQFF. This chain links TRBV6-1 with TRBJ2-1; D is perhaps TRBD2 (5 bases). The germline V gene has CDR1 MNHNS and CDR2 SASEGT. The CDR3 is 11 residues long. Trimming shortened V by 6 bases and J by 8 bases, and 8 bases separated the two germline ends.

The chain joins TRBV2 to TRBJ2-7; TRBD2 is a possible D gene (6 bases). The CDR3 consists of 15 residues. The ends were cut back, 5 bases at V and 0 bases at J, with 14 bases in the middle. CDR1 is SNHLY and CDR2 is FYNNEI in the germline V gene. CDR3 sequence reads: CASSNGAGPSYEQYF. DNA for the CDR3: TGTGCCAGCAGTAACGGAGCGGGTCCCTCCTACGAGCAGTACTTC.

V gene TRBV7-2 combines with J gene TRBJ2-1; 16 bases are shared with TRBD2. The length of the CDR3 is 18 residues. Germline V lookup: CDR1 SGHTA, CDR2 FQGNSA. The ends lost 2 bases at V and 8 bases at J; junction bases unmatched: 9. CDR3 amino acids: CASSLPAGTSGRADEQFF. The CDR3, as DNA: TGTGCCAGCAGCTTACCCGCCGGGACTAGCGGGAGGGCCGATGAGCAGTTCTTC. Combining the CDR3 with reference TRBV7-2 and TRBJ2-1 gives the whole variable domain GAGVSQSPSNKVTEKGKDVELRCDPISGHTALYWYRQSLGQGLEFLIYFQGNSAPDKSGLPSDRFSAERTGGSVSTLTIQRTQQEDSAVYLCASSLPAGTSGRADEQFFGPGTRLTVL.

The chain combines TRBV7-9 with TRBJ2-6; the match to TRBD1 covers 8 bases. V was pared by 5 bases and J by 1 base, with 13 bases of the junction left unmatched. The CDR3 spans 19 residues. Germline V gene sequence: CDR1 SEHNR, CDR2 FQNEAQ (reference sequence). The DNA for the CDR3 is TGTGCCAGCAGCACGCATCCGGGACAGGTGTTATCTGGGGCCAACGTCCTGACTTTC. It codes for CASSTHPGQVLSGANVLTF.